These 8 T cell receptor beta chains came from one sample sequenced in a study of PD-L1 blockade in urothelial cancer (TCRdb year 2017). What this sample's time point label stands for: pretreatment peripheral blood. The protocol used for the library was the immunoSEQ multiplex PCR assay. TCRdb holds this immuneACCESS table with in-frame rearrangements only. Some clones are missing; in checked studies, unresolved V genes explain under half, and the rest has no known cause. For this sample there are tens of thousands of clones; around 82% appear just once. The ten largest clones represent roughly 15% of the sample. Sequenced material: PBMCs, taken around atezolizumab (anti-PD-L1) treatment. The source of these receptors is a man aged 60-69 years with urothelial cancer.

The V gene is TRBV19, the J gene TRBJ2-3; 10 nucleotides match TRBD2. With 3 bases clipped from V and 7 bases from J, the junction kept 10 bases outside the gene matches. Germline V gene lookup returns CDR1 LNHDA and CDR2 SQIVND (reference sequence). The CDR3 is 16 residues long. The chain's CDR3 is CASSILAGAQLHTQYF. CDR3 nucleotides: TGTGCCAGTAGTATTCTAGCGGGGGCTCAACTCCATACGCAGTATTTT. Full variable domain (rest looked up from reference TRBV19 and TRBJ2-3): DGGITQSPKYLFRKEGQNVTLSCEQNLNHDAMYWYRQDPGQGLRLIYYSQIVNDFQKGDIAEGYSVSREKKESFPLTVTSAQKNPTAFYLCASSILAGAQLHTQYFGPGTRLTVL.

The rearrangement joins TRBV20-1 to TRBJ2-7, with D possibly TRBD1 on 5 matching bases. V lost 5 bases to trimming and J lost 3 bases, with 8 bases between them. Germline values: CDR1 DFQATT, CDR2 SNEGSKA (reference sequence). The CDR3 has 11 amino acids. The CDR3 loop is CSADQGYEQYF. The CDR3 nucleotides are TGCAGTGCTGACCAGGGCTACGAGCAGTACTTC.

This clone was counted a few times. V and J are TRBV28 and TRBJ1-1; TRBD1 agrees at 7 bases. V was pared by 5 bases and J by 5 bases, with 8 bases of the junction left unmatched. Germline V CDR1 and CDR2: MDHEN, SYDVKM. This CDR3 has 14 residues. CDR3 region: CASSLRTGYTEAFF. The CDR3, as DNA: TGTGCCAGCAGTCTCCGGACAGGCTATACTGAAGCTTTCTTT.

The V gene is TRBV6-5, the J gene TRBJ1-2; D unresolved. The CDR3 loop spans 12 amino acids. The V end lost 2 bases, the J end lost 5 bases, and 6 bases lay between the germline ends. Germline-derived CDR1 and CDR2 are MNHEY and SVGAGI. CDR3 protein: CASSYQEYGYTF. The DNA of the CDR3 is TGTGCCAGCAGTTACCAGGAATATGGCTACACCTTC.

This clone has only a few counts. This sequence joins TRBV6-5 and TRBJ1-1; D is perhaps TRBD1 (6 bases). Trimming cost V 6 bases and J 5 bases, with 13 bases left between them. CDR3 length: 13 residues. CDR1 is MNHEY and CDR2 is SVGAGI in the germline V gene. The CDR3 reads CASSLGRGTEAFF. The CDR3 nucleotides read TGTGCCAGCAGCTTAGGGAGGGGGACTGAAGCTTTCTTT.

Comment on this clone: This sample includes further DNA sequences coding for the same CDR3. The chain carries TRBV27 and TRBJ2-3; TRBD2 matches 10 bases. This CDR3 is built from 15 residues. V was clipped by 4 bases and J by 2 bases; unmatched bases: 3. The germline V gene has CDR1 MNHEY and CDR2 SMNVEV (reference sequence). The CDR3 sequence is CASSYLAGDTDTQYF. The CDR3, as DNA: TGTGCCAGCAGTTATCTAGCGGGAGACACAGATACGCAGTATTTT.

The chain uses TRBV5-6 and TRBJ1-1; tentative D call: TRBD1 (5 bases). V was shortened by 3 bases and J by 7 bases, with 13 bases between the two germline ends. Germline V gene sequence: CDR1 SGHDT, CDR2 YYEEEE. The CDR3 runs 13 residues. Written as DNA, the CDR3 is TGTGCCAGCAGCTATACAGGAATACGTGAAGCTTTCTTT. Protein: CASSYTGIREAFF.

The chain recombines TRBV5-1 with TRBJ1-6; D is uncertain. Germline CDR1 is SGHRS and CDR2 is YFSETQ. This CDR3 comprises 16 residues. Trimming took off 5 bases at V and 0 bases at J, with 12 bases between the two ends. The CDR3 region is CASSQFRSSYNSPLHF. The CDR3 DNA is TGCGCCAGCAGTCAATTCAGAAGCTCCTATAATTCACCCCTCCACTTT.